Listed here are 32 T cell receptor beta chains from one sample, sequenced in a study of cytomegalovirus exposure and HLA in healthy donors. In the PCR, 60 Vbeta and 13 Jbeta primers were used. Assay used: immunoSEQ multiplex PCR; TCRdb lists only in-frame clones, some missing. The table shows 50,000 to 60,000 clones, with approximately 80% occurring only once. Input material: PBMCs. The receptors derive from a female donor in good health and CMV-seronegative.

The chain is built from TRBV7-9 and TRBJ1-4; D is ambiguous. CDR3 length equals 14 residues. V lost 4 bases and J lost 8, with 14 bases in between. Germline V gene sequence: CDR1 SEHNR, CDR2 FQNEAQ (reference sequence). The CDR3 reads CASSSKVMTEKLFF. CDR3 nucleotide sequence: TGTGCCAGCAGCTCAAAGGTTATGACAGAAAAACTGTTTTTT.

This clone was seen more than once but under ten times. The V and J genes are TRBV18 and TRBJ1-2, with D possibly TRBD1 on 5 matching bases. Germline CDR1 and CDR2: KGHSH and LQKENI. V lost 7 bases and J 7 bases, leaving 25 bases between the germline ends. This CDR3 is 16 amino acids long. CDR3: CASLRETGLPGRGYTF. The CDR3 DNA reads as TGTGCCAGCTTGAGAGAGACGGGACTCCCAGGACGTGGCTACACCTTC.

This clone occurred a few times. J is TRBJ1-1 and V is TRBV9; D gene unclear. The CDR3 is 15 residues long. Trimming left V 0 bases short and J 4 bases short, with 13 bases between. Per germline, CDR1 SGDLS and CDR2 YYNGEE. The DNA for the CDR3 is TGTGCCAGCAGCGTAGCGGGGAGGGAGGGCACTGAAGCTTTCTTT. Protein sequence: CASSVAGREGTEAFF.

J is TRBJ1-2 and V is TRBV5-4; D may be TRBD1 (5 bases). V gave up 4 bases and J gave up 1 base, with 8 bases separating them. The CDR3 is 13 amino acids. Germline CDR1 and CDR2: SGHNT and YYREEE (reference sequence). CDR3 in DNA: TGTGCCAGCAGCCTAGGGGTTAACTATGGCTACACCTTC. Translating gives CASSLGVNYGYTF.

The sample holds one count of this clone. The J gene is TRBJ2-5, the V gene TRBV27, with 8 bases matching TRBD1. CDR1 and CDR2 (germline): MNHEY, SMNVEV (reference sequence). This CDR3 contains 18 residues. Trimming cost V 4 bases and J 7 bases; bases outside gene matches: 20. The CDR3 nucleotides are TGTGCCAGCAGTTCCCTAGGCTCGGACAGGGTGGGTGGAGGGACCCAGTACTTC. Encoded protein: CASSSLGSDRVGGGTQYF.

The table lists this clone with a few counts. The rearrangement joins TRBV27 to TRBJ1-1; TRBD1 might be the D (6 bases). V gave up 7 bases and J gave up 1 base, with 13 bases separating them. This CDR3 is 14 amino acids long. CDR1 MNHEY and CDR2 SMNVEV come from the germline V gene (reference sequence). DNA of the CDR3: TGTGCCAGCATCCTAATAGGGGGGAACACTGAAGCTTTCTTT. Its protein is CASILIGGNTEAFF.

The chain couples TRBV7-9 to TRBJ2-3; weak D call: TRBD2 (5 bases). Trimming removed 7 bases from V and 11 bases from J, with 13 bases in between. The CDR3 has 11 residues. Germline CDR1 and CDR2: SEHNR and FQNEAQ (reference sequence). The CDR3 reads CASTLSRGQYF. CDR3 bases: TGTGCCAGCACCCTCAGCCGGGGGCAGTATTTT.

The chain links TRBV4-1 to TRBJ2-4, with 8 positions matching TRBD1. The ends lost 3 bases at V and 13 bases at J; junction bases unmatched: 14. Germline V CDR1 and CDR2: MGHRA, YSYEKL. CDR3 length equals 15 residues. The CDR3 loop reads CASSQIQGVLYSQYF. The DNA for the CDR3 is TGCGCCAGCAGCCAGATACAGGGGGTGTTATATTCACAGTACTTC.

This chain joins TRBV7-2 and TRBJ1-1; D unclear. V lost 2 bases and J lost 1, with 5 bases in between. Per the germline V gene, CDR1 is SGHTA and CDR2 is FQGNSA. CDR3 length: 13 residues. CDR3 nucleotide sequence: TGTGCCAGCAGCTTAACCGGGAACACTGAAGCTTTCTTT. The encoded protein is CASSLTGNTEAFF.

This chain joins TRBV5-1 and TRBJ2-2; D perhaps matches TRBD1 (5 bases). Germline loops: CDR1 SGHRS, CDR2 YFSETQ. Trimming pared 0 bases from V and 0 bases from J, leaving 9 bases between. The CDR3 is made up of 16 amino acids. In DNA, the CDR3 is TGCGCCAGCAGCTTGGTAAGGGGTGCGAACACCGGGGAGCTGTTTTTT. Protein: CASSLVRGANTGELFF.

The gene calls are TRBV27 and TRBJ1-6; 8 bases map to TRBD1. The CDR3 runs to 18 residues. Germline V lookup: CDR1 MNHEY, CDR2 SMNVEV (reference sequence). The V segment lost 5 bases and the J segment 9 bases; nucleotides outside the gene matches: 18. The CDR3 reads CASSSTRDRIFPISPLHF. Written as DNA, the CDR3 is TGTGCCAGCAGTAGTACCCGGGACAGGATTTTTCCCATTTCACCCCTCCACTTT.

The V call is TRBV11-2, the J call TRBJ2-3; D possibly corresponds to TRBD2 (6 bases). The CDR3 length is 16 residues. The germline V gene has CDR1 SGHAT and CDR2 FQNNGV. V was cut by 1 base and J by 5 bases, with 16 bases left in between. CDR3 coding DNA: TGTGCCAGCAGCTTAGGTCGGGGGACCTGGGGAGATACGCAGTATTTT. It codes for CASSLGRGTWGDTQYF.

The chain is built from TRBV14 and TRBJ2-2; 7 bases agree with TRBD2. The CDR3 is 18 residues long. The germline V gene has CDR1 SGHDN and CDR2 FVKESK. J lost 2 bases, V lost 2 bases, and 11 bases had no gene match. CDR3 DNA: TGTGCCAGCAGCCAAACCCTTGGGAGGACTAGTAACACCGGGGAGCTGTTTTTT. This translates into CASSQTLGRTSNTGELFF.

CDR3 DNA sequence: TGCGCCAGCAGCTGGCAGGGGGCCCATGAGCAGTTCTTC. Translation: CASSWQGAHEQFF. The chain joins TRBV5-1 to TRBJ2-1, with 8 nucleotides matching TRBD1. The CDR3 sequence is 13 residues long. Germline V gene sequence: CDR1 SGHRS, CDR2 YFSETQ. The trim removed 3 bases at V and 8 bases at J, leaving 4 bases unmatched.

The chain joins TRBV30 to TRBJ2-3; 7 bases fit TRBD2. This CDR3 has 16 residues. The V gene end was trimmed by 0 bases and the J gene end by 7 bases; junction bases not matched to a gene: 13. Germline lookup yields CDR1 GTSNPN and CDR2 SVGIG (reference sequence). CDR3 sequence (DNA): TGTGCCTGGAGTGTCCGTTGGGGGGGTGTTACTTATACGCAGTATTTT. It codes for CAWSVRWGGVTYTQYF. Full variable domain (outside the CDR3, taken from reference TRBV30 and TRBJ2-3): SQTIHQWPATLVQPVGSPLSLECTVEGTSNPNLYWYRQAAGRGLQLLFYSVGIGQISSEVPQNLSASRPQDRQFILSSKKLLLSDSGFYLCAWSVRWGGVTYTQYFGPGTRLTVL.

This clone occurred a few times. The rearrangement uses TRBV5-4 and TRBJ2-3, with D tentatively TRBD1 (5 bases). The CDR3 spans 17 residues. From germline, CDR1 is SGHNT and CDR2 YYREEE (reference sequence). V lost 4 bases and J lost 0, with 18 bases in between. As DNA, the CDR3 is TGTGCCAGCAGCCTACGCCAGGGCCAAGCTAGCACAGATACGCAGTATTTT. Translation gives CASSLRQGQASTDTQYF.

The chain links TRBV10-3 to TRBJ1-2; 8 bases are a match to TRBD1. V shed 2 bases and J 7 bases; nucleotides not matched to a gene: 6. CDR1 is ENHRY and CDR2 is SYGVKD in the germline V gene. The CDR3 runs to 14 residues. CDR3 sequence: CAISEPTTGVGYTF. The CDR3 DNA reads TGTGCCATCAGTGAGCCGACGACAGGGGTTGGCTACACCTTC.

This clone occurred a few times. This chain connects TRBV9 to TRBJ2-1; 11 bases match TRBD2. Germline CDR1 SGDLS, CDR2 YYNGEE. The CDR3 sequence is 16 residues long. With 1 base clipped from V and 4 bases from J, the junction kept 4 bases outside the gene matches. CDR3 sequence: CASSVLGLADYNEQFF. CDR3 sequence (DNA): TGTGCCAGCAGCGTACTGGGACTAGCGGATTACAATGAGCAGTTCTTC.

The V and J genes are TRBV14 and TRBJ2-3; the D gene is possibly TRBD1 (5 bases). CDR1 and CDR2 from the germline V gene are SGHDN and FVKESK. V dropped 4 bases and J dropped 10 bases, with 12 bases sitting between them. CDR3 size: 12 residues. The CDR3 DNA follows: TGTGCCAGCAGCCCCTGGGGCGTTCCGCAGTATTTT. Protein product: CASSPWGVPQYF.

V and J are TRBV19 and TRBJ1-2; 8 bases are shared with TRBD1. V trimming: 5 bases; J trimming: 0 bases; junction bases outside the gene matches: 5. CDR3 length: 15 residues. Germline CDR1 reads LNHDA; CDR2 reads SQIVND (reference sequence). CDR3 in amino acids: CASSRGTGTNYGYTF. The CDR3 nucleotides are TGTGCCAGTAGTCGGGGGACAGGAACTAACTATGGCTACACCTTC. Looking up the rest from reference TRBV19 and TRBJ1-2 gives the full variable domain: DGGITQSPKYLFRKEGQNVTLSCEQNLNHDAMYWYRQDPGQGLRLIYYSQIVNDFQKGDIAEGYSVSREKKESFPLTVTSAQKNPTAFYLCASSRGTGTNYGYTFGSGTRLTVV.

The J gene is TRBJ2-1, the V gene TRBV7-3; TRBD1 aligns across 11 bases. V shed 6 bases, J shed 5 bases, and the junction held 12 bases outside the gene matches. Germline V gives CDR1 SGHTA, CDR2 FQGTGA. CDR3 size: 17 residues. The CDR3 nucleotides read TGTGCCAGCAGTCAAATTCCGCGGGACAGGGGGAACAATGAGCAGTTCTTC. Its protein is CASSQIPRDRGNNEQFF.

This clone was recorded once. The same CDR3 is also encoded by other DNA sequences in this sample. The rearrangement joins TRBV9 to TRBJ1-1; tentatively, D is TRBD1 (6 bases). The CDR3 is made up of 13 amino acids. Deletions cut 0 bases from V and 3 bases from J, with 6 bases between. CDR1 and CDR2 from the germline V gene are SGDLS and YYNGEE. CDR3 nucleotide sequence: TGTGCCAGCAGCGTAGAGGGGGACACTGAAGCTTTCTTT. Translated, it gives CASSVEGDTEAFF.

The gene calls are TRBV7-9 and TRBJ1-4; possible D gene TRBD1, 5 bases. V lost 4 bases, J lost 3 bases, and 15 bases lay in between. The CDR3 consists of 16 residues. CDR1 and CDR2 (germline): SEHNR, FQNEAQ (reference sequence). CDR3: CASSSQKGKANEKLFF. The CDR3, as DNA: TGTGCCAGCAGCTCTCAGAAGGGGAAGGCTAATGAAAAACTGTTTTTT. Full variable domain (outside the CDR3, taken from reference TRBV7-9 and TRBJ1-4): DTGVSQNPRHKITKRGQNVTFRCDPISEHNRLYWYRQTLGQGPEFLTYFQNEAQLEKSRLLSDRFSAERPKGSFSTLEIQRTEQGDSAMYLCASSSQKGKANEKLFFGSGTQLSVL.

The chain recombines TRBV7-2 with TRBJ2-3; D might be TRBD2 (6 bases). CDR3 length: 14 residues. Trimming took 5 bases from V and 2 from J, leaving 11 bases between them. Germline V gene data show CDR1 as SGHTA and CDR2 as FQGNSA. The CDR3 is CASSPRGSTDTQYF. For the CDR3, the DNA is TGTGCCAGCAGCCCCCGGGGGTCCACAGATACGCAGTATTTT.

This chain joins TRBV11-1 and TRBJ1-2; D is unresolved. The V and J ends lost 6 bases and 6 bases respectively, with 11 bases between them. The CDR3 runs to 12 residues. In germline, CDR1 is SGHAT, CDR2 FQDESV (reference sequence). CDR3 nucleotide sequence: TGTGCCAGCAGTCACGGAGGACATGGCTACACCTTC. Amino acid sequence: CASSHGGHGYTF.

The chain joins TRBV19 to TRBJ1-5, with D maybe TRBD1 (6 bases). The CDR3 extends over 13 amino acids. V was cut by 5 bases and J by 11 bases, with 16 bases left in between. CDR1 is LNHDA, CDR2 SQIVND, per germline (reference sequence). In DNA, the CDR3 is TGTGCCAGTAGTCCCCGGACAGCGGGGACCCAGCATTTT. The encoded protein is CASSPRTAGTQHF.

The J gene is TRBJ2-7, the V gene TRBV7-2; 12 nucleotides align to TRBD2. This CDR3 comprises 15 residues. Germline trimming cut 5 bases from V and 3 bases from J; bases unmatched to any gene: 5. Germline CDR1 is SGHTA and CDR2 is FQGNSA. The CDR3 spells CASSRRLAGVYEQYF. CDR3 DNA: TGTGCCAGCAGCCGTAGACTAGCGGGGGTCTACGAGCAGTACTTC.

The chain recombines TRBV15 with TRBJ1-1; 8 bases map to TRBD1. CDR3 length: 14 residues. Per germline, CDR1 LNHNV and CDR2 YYDKDF (reference sequence). Unmatched junction bases numbered 4, after V lost 5 bases and J lost 2 bases. The CDR3 DNA reads as TGTGCCACCAGCGACAGGGGATTTAACACTGAAGCTTTCTTT. This encodes CATSDRGFNTEAFF.

The V and J genes are TRBV11-3 and TRBJ1-5; D is uncertain. Germline V gives CDR1 SGHNT, CDR2 YENEEA. The V gene lost 7 bases and the J gene lost 0 bases, with 7 bases spanning the gap. The CDR3 spans 13 residues. The CDR3 loop reads CASTSYSNQPQHF. The CDR3 coding sequence is TGTGCCAGCACCTCTTATAGCAATCAGCCCCAGCATTTT.

V usage is TRBV19 and J usage is TRBJ2-5; no clear D. V was cut by 4 bases and J by 2 bases, with 5 bases left in between. This CDR3 region has 12 residues. CDR1 and CDR2 from the germline V gene are LNHDA and SQIVND (reference sequence). For the CDR3, the DNA is TGTGCCAGTAGTAGCAGACAAGAGACCCAGTACTTC. Translation gives CASSSRQETQYF. Complete variable domain (other parts from reference TRBV19 and TRBJ2-5): DGGITQSPKYLFRKEGQNVTLSCEQNLNHDAMYWYRQDPGQGLRLIYYSQIVNDFQKGDIAEGYSVSREKKESFPLTVTSAQKNPTAFYLCASSSRQETQYFGPGTRLLVL.

This sequence joins TRBV25-1 and TRBJ2-7, with D tentatively TRBD2 (5 bases). Germline CDR1 is MGHDK and CDR2 is SYGVNS. Trimming stripped 6 bases from V and 2 bases from J, with 14 bases between. The CDR3 is 14 amino acids. DNA of the CDR3: TGTGCCAGCAGGGACTCCGGGAAAACCTACGAGCAGTACTTC. Translated: CASRDSGKTYEQYF.

This clone was detected only once. The chain's CDR3 is CASSPAGPAGGYNEQFF. In DNA form, the CDR3 reads TGCGCCAGCAGCCCGGCCGGGCCAGCGGGGGGGTACAATGAGCAGTTCTTC. The rearrangement joins TRBV5-1 to TRBJ2-1; 10 nucleotides align to TRBD2. V dropped 4 bases and J dropped 4; count of bases not matched to a gene: 11. Germline values: CDR1 SGHRS, CDR2 YFSETQ. The CDR3 extends over 17 amino acids.